Listed here are 20 T cell receptor beta chains from one sample, sequenced in a study of blood T cell repertoires in COVID-19. Generated by immunoSEQ multiplex PCR, the TCRdb table keeps only in-frame clones and is missing some. The table lists 380,000 or so clones, approximately 85% of them singletons, with roughly 2% in the top ten. The sample taken for sequencing was PBMCs or T cells enriched from blood (not recorded which). Receptors were obtained from a woman aged 40 to 55 with acute COVID-19.

The J gene is TRBJ1-3, the V gene TRBV2; D ambiguous. The V gene lost 5 bases and the J gene lost 4 bases, with 15 bases spanning the gap. There are 15 residues in the CDR3. CDR1 is SNHLY and CDR2 is FYNNEI in the germline V gene. The CDR3 loop is CASSSLFRRGNTIYF. The CDR3 DNA reads as TGTGCCAGCAGTAGCCTTTTTCGTCGGGGAAACACCATATATTTT.

The V call is TRBV19, the J call TRBJ1-2; D remains ambiguous. The V end was cut by 0 bases, the J end by 10 bases, with 12 bases between. Germline loops: CDR1 LNHDA, CDR2 SQIVND (reference sequence). CDR3 length equals 13 residues. CDR3: CASSIDHLGYYTF. In DNA, the CDR3 is TGTGCCAGTAGTATAGATCATCTCGGTTACTACACCTTC.

The chain links TRBV9 to TRBJ2-3; TRBD2 agrees at 9 bases. CDR1 is SGDLS, CDR2 YYNGEE, per germline. This CDR3 comprises 15 residues. The junction had 4 bases not matched to a gene; V was cut back by 4 bases and J by 1 base. Written as DNA, the CDR3 is TGTGCCAGCAGCCCTATAGCGGGGGGCACAGATACGCAGTATTTT. It is translated as CASSPIAGGTDTQYF.

The gene calls are TRBV15 and TRBJ1-2; 8 bases agree with TRBD1. Germline CDR1 is LNHNV and CDR2 is YYDKDF (reference sequence). V was pared by 5 bases and J by 4 bases, with 12 bases of the junction left unmatched. CDR3 length: 16 amino acids. CDR3 loop: CATSPNPGTGFYGYTF. The CDR3 DNA sequence: TGTGCCACCAGCCCTAATCCCGGGACAGGATTCTATGGCTACACCTTC.

This chain joins TRBV6-2 or TRBV6-3 and TRBJ2-1; D is perhaps TRBD2 (5 bases). V shed 4 bases and J shed 0 bases, with 16 bases lying between them. This CDR3 is 17 amino acids long. Per the germline V gene, CDR1 is MNHEY and CDR2 is SVGEGT. The CDR3 protein is CASSSRAGLSSYNEQFF. The DNA of the CDR3 is TGTGCCAGCAGTTCCCGCGCGGGTCTAAGCTCCTACAATGAGCAGTTCTTC.

This chain joins TRBV19 and TRBJ2-2; D perhaps matches TRBD2 (5 bases). Trimming stripped 3 bases from V and 5 bases from J, with 16 bases between. This CDR3 comprises 16 residues. The germline gives CDR1 LNHDA, CDR2 SQIVND (reference sequence). The CDR3 nucleotides read TGTGCCAGTAGTATCCCGGGTCTTCGGGGAACCGGGGAGCTGTTTTTT. It encodes CASSIPGLRGTGELFF.

In DNA, the CDR3 is TGCGCCAGCAGCCAATCGACAGGGAGCACTGAAGCTTTCTTT. As protein: CASSQSTGSTEAFF. V usage is TRBV5-1 and J usage is TRBJ1-1, with 7 nucleotides matching TRBD1. Unmatched junction bases numbered 7, after V lost 4 bases and J lost 4 bases. Per germline, CDR1 SGHRS and CDR2 YFSETQ. The CDR3 has 14 amino acids.

The genes are TRBV5-8 and TRBJ1-2; D gene ambiguous. The CDR3 is made up of 15 amino acids. Germline loops: CDR1 SGHTS, CDR2 YDEGEE. The germline V and J ends were trimmed by 1 base and 7 bases, with 17 bases remaining between them. CDR3 amino acids: CASSLSQASTFGYTF. In nucleotides, the CDR3 is TGTGCCAGCAGCTTGTCGCAGGCCTCGACATTTGGCTACACCTTC.

The chain is built from TRBV6-1 and TRBJ1-4, with 11 positions matching TRBD1. J was trimmed by 7 bases and V by 3 bases; bases with no gene match: 4. This CDR3 is 15 amino acids long. Germline CDR1 MNHNS, CDR2 SASEGT. The CDR3 reads CASSERDRGGEKLFF. The DNA of the CDR3 is TGTGCCAGCAGTGAGAGGGACAGGGGGGGTGAAAAACTGTTTTTT.

A single count supports this clone. The chain is built from TRBV11-3 and TRBJ2-1; D gene uncertain. V was shortened by 2 bases and J by 9 bases, with 11 bases between the two germline ends. CDR1 and CDR2 (germline): SGHNT, YENEEA. The CDR3 has 13 amino acids. The CDR3 coding sequence is TGTGCCAGCAGCTTATCCCATGGGCGTGAGCAGTTCTTC. This translates into CASSLSHGREQFF.

In its sample, this clone was seen a few times. CDR3 sequence reads: CAWADRAMNTEAFF. DNA for the CDR3: TGTGCCTGGGCCGACAGGGCAATGAACACTGAAGCTTTCTTT. The J gene is TRBJ1-1, the V gene TRBV30; TRBD1 matches 7 bases. In germline, CDR1 is GTSNPN, CDR2 SVGIG (reference sequence). The V and J ends lost 5 bases and 0 bases, in that order; junction bases with no gene match: 6. The CDR3 loop spans 14 amino acids.

The J gene is TRBJ1-5, the V gene TRBV18, with TRBD1 matching 7 bases. Per germline, CDR1 KGHSH and CDR2 LQKENI. V shed 5 bases and J 4 bases; nucleotides not matched to a gene: 8. This CDR3 region has 15 residues. CDR3 sequence reads: CASSSGTAENQPQHF. The CDR3 DNA is TGTGCCAGCTCATCCGGGACAGCAGAAAATCAGCCCCAGCATTTT.

J is TRBJ2-7 and V is TRBV5-6; TRBD1 agrees at 9 bases. Looked up from germline, CDR1 is SGHDT and CDR2 is YYEEEE. This CDR3 is built from 14 residues. The junction had 4 bases not matched to a gene; V was cut back by 2 bases and J by 4 bases. Written as DNA, the CDR3 is TGTGCCAGCAGCTTCGGGACAGGGACATACGAGCAGTACTTC. This codes for CASSFGTGTYEQYF.

V is TRBV5-5 and J is TRBJ2-7, with 7 bases that match TRBD1. Germline V gene lookup returns CDR1 SGHKS and CDR2 YYEKEE (reference sequence). V lost 4 bases to trimming and J lost 1 base; unmatched junction nucleotides: 5. CDR3 length: 14 residues. The DNA for the CDR3 is TGTGCCAGCAGCCGTGACAGGGATTCCTACGAGCAGTACTTC. Its protein product is CASSRDRDSYEQYF.

As regards this clone: Other DNA sequences in this specimen translate into the identical CDR3. The chain recombines TRBV5-1 with TRBJ2-7; TRBD2 agrees at 7 bases. This CDR3 spans 13 amino acids. Germline CDR1 and CDR2: SGHRS and YFSETQ. V shed 0 bases and J 6 bases; nucleotides not matched to a gene: 3. For the CDR3, the DNA is TGCGCCAGCAGCTTGGCCGGGAGGTCCGAGCAGTACTTC. Amino acid sequence: CASSLAGRSEQYF.

V gene TRBV2 combines with J gene TRBJ1-2; tentatively, D is TRBD1 (6 bases). The CDR3 extends over 11 amino acids. Germline values: CDR1 SNHLY, CDR2 FYNNEI. V shed 7 bases and J shed 7 bases, with 10 bases lying between them. CDR3: CASTRTVGYTF. CDR3 DNA sequence: TGTGCCAGCACCCGGACAGTTGGCTACACCTTC.

This chain links TRBV5-4 with TRBJ2-5; the match to TRBD1 covers 11 bases. Per the germline V gene, CDR1 is SGHNT and CDR2 is YYREEE (reference sequence). The CDR3 totals 16 residues. Trimming took 4 bases from V and 6 from J; bases not matched to a gene: 11. As DNA, the CDR3 is TGTGCCAGCAGCCAAAACAAGGGGACAGGGGGGAAGACCCAGTACTTC. This encodes CASSQNKGTGGKTQYF. Combining the CDR3 with reference TRBV5-4 and TRBJ2-5 gives the whole variable domain ETGVTQSPTHLIKTRGQQVTLRCSSQSGHNTVSWYQQALGQGPQFIFQYYREEENGRGNFPPRFSGLQFPNYSSELNVNALELDDSALYLCASSQNKGTGGKTQYFGPGTRLLVL.

The J gene is TRBJ2-1, the V gene TRBV7-6; 8 bases fit TRBD1. This CDR3 contains 15 residues. The junction had 3 bases not matched to a gene; V was cut back by 5 bases and J by 0 bases. Per the germline V gene, CDR1 is SGHVS and CDR2 is FNYEAQ. The CDR3 here is CASSLQGGSYNEQFF. The CDR3 bases are TGTGCCAGCAGCCTACAGGGGGGCTCCTACAATGAGCAGTTCTTC. The full variable domain, its missing parts supplied by reference TRBV7-6 and TRBJ2-1, is GAGVSQSPRYKVTKRGQDVALRCDPISGHVSLYWYRQALGQGPEFLTYFNYEAQQDKSGLPNDRFSAERPEGSISTLTIQRTEQRDSAMYRCASSLQGGSYNEQFFGPGTRLTVL.

This chain uses TRBV2 with TRBJ1-1, with no clear D. This CDR3 contains 15 residues. Germline V CDR1 and CDR2: SNHLY, FYNNEI. V was shortened by 6 bases and J by 1 base, with 15 bases between the two germline ends. The CDR3 DNA is TGTGCCAGCAGGGCCACGACTCGGAGGAACACTGAAGCTTTCTTT. It specifies CASRATTRRNTEAFF. Based on the CDR3 plus reference TRBV2 and TRBJ1-1, the full variable domain is EPEVTQTPSHQVTQMGQEVILRCVPISNHLYFYWYRQILGQKVEFLVSFYNNEISEKSEIFDDQFSVERPDGSNFTLKIRSTKLEDSAMYFCASRATTRRNTEAFFGQGTRLTVV.

The chain employs TRBV9 and TRBJ1-2; 7 bases are a match to TRBD1. The CDR3 is 16 amino acids. Germline-derived CDR1 and CDR2 are SGDLS and YYNGEE. Trimming removed 4 bases from V and 0 bases from J; junction bases left unmatched: 9. The CDR3 bases are TGTGCCAGCAGCCTGGGGCAGGGGGATTCTAACTATGGCTACACCTTC. Residues: CASSLGQGDSNYGYTF.